This TCR beta chain is drawn from a study of blood T cells in healthy people across ages. Sample-barcoded 5' priming and a J-beta primer mix drove a second PCR of about 6 to 12 cycles. All samples yielded 3 million or more CDR3-containing paired-end reads. TCRdb used MiXCR to reprocess the 5' RACE reads, holding one entry per CDR3 protein. Among roughly 2 million distinct CDR3 sequences listed, around 50% were seen once. Each sample gave at least 6 million isolated PBMCs. This CDR3 has 14 amino acids. Germline CDR1 SGHAT, CDR2 FQNNGV. V shed 8 bases and J 6 bases; nucleotides not matched to a gene: 10.

This clonotype was obtained from a woman in her thirties or forties in good health. Sequences were obtained from blood. This rearrangement joins TRBV11-2 to TRBJ2-3; 8 nucleotides match TRBD2. CDR3 DNA: TGTGCCAGCGGCCCGACTAGCGTGAGCGATACGCAGTATTTT. It encodes CASGPTSVSDTQYF.